This T cell receptor (beta chain) originates from a study of T cell responses to AZD1222 COVID-19 vaccine (dated by TCRdb to 2020 to 2022). Some background on the complete study: AZD1222 recipients whose second dose came at about 4 weeks and those whose second dose came at about 12 weeks were combined into one group, since spike-specific TCR depth and breadth did not differ between the two schedules. Trial participants were enrolled by age into subgroups of 18-55, 56-69 and 70-plus years, and roughly 150, 30 and 60 TCR-sequenced participants, respectively, were included in these subgroups. A total of approximately 240 trial participants underwent TCR sequencing, of whom 200 to 220 received two doses of AZD1222 and about 26 received two doses of the MenACWY control vaccine. The full study reports these points: Participants were mostly white British, with more females than males. The authors suggested clonal diversity may have been underestimated. No day 14 peak-response samples were available, so repertoires were characterized only after the peak T cell response. Conclusions about previously exposed vaccinees were limited because only a handful of AZD1222 recipients were SARS-CoV-2 seropositive at baseline. In the small 56-69-year group, the increase in depth fell short of significance, most likely because of low power. After two AZD1222 doses, spike-specific TCR breadth and depth were significantly higher than at day 0 and than in MenACWY recipients. Vaccine-associated CD4 TCRs spanned the whole spike protein, with dominant responses in regions 160-218 and 743-854. Epitopes outside the regions mutated in the B.1.351 and B.1.1.7 variants were reportedly recognized by nearly half of the unique spike-specific TCRs.

V drops 6 bases and J drops 7 bases, leaving 10 bases in between. The germline V gene encodes CDR1 KGHSH and CDR2 LQKENI. Counted from cysteine to phenylalanine, this CDR3 has 11 amino acids. CDR3 DNA is the only sequence kept; it has 33 bases, read in frame from the first base. In light of the paper, this sample's time point label describes: baseline before first vaccination. Vaccinee samples came from UK trials COV001 and COV002, including a single-blind randomized controlled phase 2/3 trial of AZD1222 (ChAdOx1 nCoV-19) in healthy adults. For TCRbeta chain sequencing, PBMC samples were collected from trial participants at day 0 and at day 28 after the second dose. The CDR3 regions of human TCRbeta chains were analyzed by immunosequencing. From the authors' description of their analysis: TCRs in the repertoires were compared against a reference library of SARS-CoV-2-specific TCRs that had been generated with the MIRA antigen-specificity platform. Breadth was defined as the fraction of unique TCRs that were SARS-CoV-2-associated, and depth was defined as the fraction of total T cells that were SARS-CoV-2-associated. Using the MIRA data, every spike-specific TCR was mapped to the spike region that the TCR reacted to and assigned to either a CD4 or a CD8 class. Log10-transformed breadth and depth values were compared by one-way ANOVA with Sidak's multiple comparisons tests. The clones in this table, taken by TCRdb from immuneACCESS, are in-frame only. Not every clone is retained; where verified, under half of the shortfall comes from an unresolved V gene, and the cause of the rest is unknown. D and trimming were read from the DNA, whereas the V and J calls and clone size are those reported in that table. The table for this sample lists about 160,000 clones; 75% to 95% of them were counted only once. Approximately 4.8% of the sample goes to the ten largest clones.

About this clone: Its specific antigen is unknown. Base qualities are not recorded, but no much larger clone differs from it by a single base.

This sample comprised peripheral blood, obtained on day 0 of AZD1222 vaccination. The sequence was collected from an adult in good health. The rearranged chain carries TRBV18 and TRBJ2-7; a tentative D call is TRBD1 (5 bases match). The DNA sequence is as follows: TGTGCCAGCTCGGACAAATGGGAGCAGTACTTC. This gives the protein CASSDKWEQYF.